This entry lists 20 T cell receptor beta chains sequenced from one sample in a study of shared clonotypes between healthy human individuals. Using immunoSEQ multiplex PCR, the repertoire was profiled, and TCRdb retains in-frame clones only, with some absent. The sample has about 1 million clones, under 80% seen once; the top ten hold less than 1.5%. The sample taken for sequencing was memory CD4+ T cells sorted from blood. Subset in this sample: CD45RA-negative fraction. The receptors come from a man in his late teens or twenties in good health.

This chain joins TRBV5-6 and TRBJ2-7, with TRBD1 matching 7 bases. V shed 3 bases, J shed 1 base, and the junction held 7 bases outside the gene matches. The CDR3 covers 15 residues. Germline V gene lookup returns CDR1 SGHDT and CDR2 YYEEEE. The CDR3 sequence is CASSSPGQSSYEQYF. CDR3 bases: TGTGCCAGCAGCTCCCCGGGACAGTCTTCCTACGAGCAGTACTTC. The full variable domain, its missing parts supplied by reference TRBV5-6 and TRBJ2-7, is DAGVTQSPTHLIKTRGQQVTLRCSPKSGHDTVSWYQQALGQGPQFIFQYYEEEERQRGNFPDRFSGHQFPNYSSELNVNALLLGDSALYLCASSSPGQSSYEQYFGPGTRLTVT.

This clone was seen once. The chain uses TRBV19 and TRBJ1-5, with 7 bases identical to TRBD1. Germline lookup yields CDR1 LNHDA and CDR2 SQIVND (reference sequence). The CDR3 contains 14 residues. After removal of 4 bases from V and 5 bases from J, the junction contained 5 bases not matched to a gene. The CDR3 DNA reads TGTGCCAGTAGTACGGGACAGATCCATCAGCCCCAGCATTTT. This translates into CASSTGQIHQPQHF.

CDR3 amino acids: CASRSRGMRQETQYF. As DNA, the CDR3 is TGTGCCAGCAGGTCCAGGGGTATGAGGCAAGAGACCCAGTACTTC. The chain joins TRBV28 to TRBJ2-5; D may be TRBD1 (6 bases). The V gene's germline CDR1 is MDHEN and CDR2 SYDVKM. V was trimmed by 6 bases and J by 2 bases, leaving 16 bases between them. The CDR3 runs to 15 residues.

The chain uses TRBV6-6 and TRBJ2-3; D might be TRBD1 or TRBD2, each matching 5 bases. Germline V gene data show CDR1 as MNHNY and CDR2 as SVGAGI (reference sequence). Trimming cost V 0 bases and J 4 bases, with 11 bases left between them. The CDR3 length is 15 residues. The chain's CDR3 is CASSYSNRGPDTQYF. The CDR3 bases are TGTGCCAGCAGTTACTCGAATCGGGGACCAGATACGCAGTATTTT.

The CDR3 region has the DNA TGCGCCAGCAGCTCGCGGACAGCGAACACCGGGGAGCTGTTTTTT. Encoded protein: CASSSRTANTGELFF. The chain couples TRBV5-1 to TRBJ2-2; TRBD1 is a possible D gene (6 bases). Germline CDR1 and CDR2: SGHRS and YFSETQ. The CDR3 has 15 amino acids. V lost 3 bases and J 0 bases, leaving 9 bases between the germline ends.

This chain uses TRBV7-9 with TRBJ2-3; D is uncertain. CDR1 and CDR2 (germline): SEHNR, FQNEAQ (reference sequence). Trimming cost V 5 bases and J 4 bases, with 19 bases left between them. This CDR3 is built from 16 residues. CDR3 loop: CASSATLGPSPDTQYF. DNA of the CDR3: TGTGCCAGCAGCGCCACCTTAGGTCCTTCGCCAGATACGCAGTATTTT. Full variable domain (outside the CDR3, taken from reference TRBV7-9 and TRBJ2-3): DTGVSQNPRHKITKRGQNVTFRCDPISEHNRLYWYRQTLGQGPEFLTYFQNEAQLEKSRLLSDRFSAERPKGSFSTLEIQRTEQGDSAMYLCASSATLGPSPDTQYFGPGTRLTVL.

This clone was observed a handful of times. This rearrangement joins TRBV6-1 to TRBJ1-2; D might be TRBD1 (5 bases). Germline loops: CDR1 MNHNS, CDR2 SASEGT. Trimming pared 2 bases from V and 4 bases from J, leaving 14 bases between. CDR3 length: 15 residues. The DNA of the CDR3 is TGTGCCAGCAGTGAAAGAGGGACCGACACCTATGGCTACACCTTC. Amino acids: CASSERGTDTYGYTF.

This chain connects TRBV6-1 to TRBJ2-4; D not resolved. The V gene lost 0 bases and the J gene lost 4 bases, with 13 bases spanning the gap. The CDR3 has 16 amino acids. CDR1 and CDR2 from the germline V gene are MNHNS and SASEGT. The CDR3 protein is CASSEAKGMTKNIQYF. The DNA for the CDR3 is TGTGCCAGCAGTGAAGCGAAGGGTATGACTAAAAACATTCAGTACTTC.

This clone was detected a few times. This chain joins TRBV5-1 and TRBJ1-1; D call uncertain. The CDR3 length is 15 residues. Looked up from germline, CDR1 is SGHRS and CDR2 is YFSETQ. V dropped 0 bases and J dropped 2 bases, with 11 bases sitting between them. DNA for the CDR3: TGCGCCAGCAGCTTGGAAGGGTGGACTAACACTGAAGCTTTCTTT. Its translation is CASSLEGWTNTEAFF.

The chain employs TRBV14 and TRBJ2-7; the D call may be TRBD1 or TRBD2 (5 bases each). The CDR3 extends over 12 amino acids. Trimming left V 4 bases short and J 6 bases short, with 10 bases between. Germline CDR1 and CDR2: SGHDN and FVKESK. CDR3 protein: CASSRTGPEQYF. The CDR3 coding sequence is TGTGCCAGCAGCCGTACGGGGCCCGAGCAGTACTTC.

The chain joins TRBV7-9 to TRBJ1-3; 8 bases match TRBD1. The CDR3 totals 14 residues. Unmatched junction bases numbered 3, after V lost 6 bases and J lost 2 bases. Germline V gives CDR1 SEHNR, CDR2 FQNEAQ (reference sequence). The CDR3 region is CASRRQGTGNTIYF. The CDR3 DNA reads as TGTGCCAGCAGAAGACAGGGGACTGGAAACACCATATATTTT.

This sequence joins TRBV30 and TRBJ2-5, with TRBD1 as a possible D gene (6 bases). V lost 3 bases and J 1 base, leaving 12 bases between the germline ends. The CDR3 loop spans 14 amino acids. Germline V CDR1 and CDR2: GTSNPN, SVGIG (reference sequence). The CDR3 DNA follows: TGTGCCTGGAGCACAGGGTCGTCCCAAGAGACCCAGTACTTC. It specifies CAWSTGSSQETQYF. Full variable domain (rest looked up from reference TRBV30 and TRBJ2-5): SQTIHQWPATLVQPVGSPLSLECTVEGTSNPNLYWYRQAAGRGLQLLFYSVGIGQISSEVPQNLSASRPQDRQFILSSKKLLLSDSGFYLCAWSTGSSQETQYFGPGTRLLVL.

This chain links TRBV10-2 with TRBJ1-2; 8 bases are shared with TRBD1. V lost 0 bases and J lost 3; bases outside the gene matches: 6. Germline V gene sequence: CDR1 WSHSY, CDR2 SAAADI. This CDR3 is 16 amino acids long. CDR3 sequence reads: CASSESRTGSHYGYTF. Written as DNA, the CDR3 is TGCGCCAGCAGTGAGTCTAGGACAGGGTCCCACTATGGCTACACCTTC.

This chain links TRBV7-3 with TRBJ2-5; D remains unclear. The V end was cut by 1 base, the J end by 7 bases, with 13 bases between. The germline gives CDR1 SGHTA, CDR2 FQGTGA. There are 14 residues in the CDR3. CDR3 sequence: CASSLNSPPGTQYF. The CDR3 region has the DNA TGTGCCAGCAGCTTAAACAGCCCACCGGGGACCCAGTACTTC. Drawing the rest from reference TRBV7-3 and TRBJ2-5, the complete variable domain is GAGVSQTPSNKVTEKGKYVELRCDPISGHTALYWYRQSLGQGPEFLIYFQGTGAADDSGLPNDRFFAVRPEGSVSTLKIQRTERGDSAVYLCASSLNSPPGTQYFGPGTRLLVL.

Here the CDR3 reads CASSLGTGGPAFF. The DNA of the CDR3 is TGTGCCAGCAGCTTAGGTACAGGGGGCCCTGCTTTCTTT. The chain joins TRBV7-9 to TRBJ1-1; 9 nucleotides align to TRBD1. The CDR3 length is 13 residues. Germline V CDR1 and CDR2: SEHNR, FQNEAQ (reference sequence). Trimming at V came to 1 base and at J to 11 bases, leaving 5 bases not matched to a gene. Full variable domain (missing parts from reference TRBV7-9 and TRBJ1-1): DTGVSQNPRHKITKRGQNVTFRCDPISEHNRLYWYRQTLGQGPEFLTYFQNEAQLEKSRLLSDRFSAERPKGSFSTLEIQRTEQGDSAMYLCASSLGTGGPAFFGQGTRLTVV.

This clone was recorded only once. The V and J genes are TRBV14 and TRBJ1-3; D is uncertain. CDR3 size: 16 residues. Germline assignment: CDR1 SGHDN and CDR2 FVKESK. Trimming took off 5 bases at V and 0 bases at J, with 14 bases between the two ends. This CDR3 reads CASSDRWSYSGNTIYF. DNA of the CDR3: TGTGCCAGCAGCGATAGGTGGAGTTACTCTGGAAACACCATATATTTT.

This clone was seen a few times. Here the CDR3 DNA reads TGTGCCAGCAGTGTAGAGGACAGTTCTACTAGCACAGATACGCAGTATTTT. Protein product: CASSVEDSSTSTDTQYF. The V gene is TRBV6-4, the J gene TRBJ2-3, with a possible D match to TRBD1 (6 bases). This CDR3 spans 17 amino acids. V lost 4 bases and J 0 bases, leaving 17 bases between the germline ends. CDR1 is MRHNA and CDR2 is SNTAGT in the germline V gene.

Concerning this clone itself: Within the sample, other DNA sequences also encode this same CDR3. The V gene is TRBV5-1, the J gene TRBJ2-5, with D hard to call. Germline CDR1 reads SGHRS; CDR2 reads YFSETQ. The V end was cut by 0 bases, the J end by 7 bases, with 7 bases between. This CDR3 comprises 12 residues. The CDR3 loop reads CASSLDSGTQYF. The CDR3 DNA sequence: TGCGCCAGCAGCTTGGACTCGGGGACCCAGTACTTC.

V and J are TRBV7-6 and TRBJ2-7, with no clear D. V dropped 2 bases and J dropped 5 bases, with 13 bases sitting between them. Germline CDR1 and CDR2: SGHVS and FNYEAQ. The CDR3 is 14 amino acids. This CDR3 is CASSLRVAKDEQYF. The CDR3 DNA reads as TGTGCCAGCAGCTTACGGGTGGCAAAGGACGAGCAGTACTTC.

This chain joins TRBV13 and TRBJ2-1, with 8 bases fitting TRBD2. Trimming at V came to 5 bases and at J to 0 bases, leaving 15 bases not matched to a gene. Germline loops: CDR1 PRHDT, CDR2 FYEKMQ (reference sequence). This CDR3 contains 19 residues. CDR3 DNA: TGTGCCAGCAGCGACTCCTTAGCGGGGATTATAAGCTCCTACAATGAGCAGTTCTTC. The encoded protein is CASSDSLAGIISSYNEQFF.